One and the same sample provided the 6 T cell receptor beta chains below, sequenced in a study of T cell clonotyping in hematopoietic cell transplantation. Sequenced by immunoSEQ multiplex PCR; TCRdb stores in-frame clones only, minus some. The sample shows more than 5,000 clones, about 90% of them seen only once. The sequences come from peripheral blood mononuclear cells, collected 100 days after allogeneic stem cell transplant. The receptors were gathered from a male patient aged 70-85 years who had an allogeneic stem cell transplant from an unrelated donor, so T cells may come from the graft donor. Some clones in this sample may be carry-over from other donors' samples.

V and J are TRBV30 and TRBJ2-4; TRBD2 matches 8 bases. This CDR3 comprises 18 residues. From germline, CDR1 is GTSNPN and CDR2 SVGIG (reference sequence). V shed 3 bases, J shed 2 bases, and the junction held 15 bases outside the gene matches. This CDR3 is CAWSPMSGGDGSKNIQYF. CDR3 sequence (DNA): TGTGCCTGGAGCCCCATGAGCGGGGGCGATGGATCCAAAAACATTCAGTACTTC. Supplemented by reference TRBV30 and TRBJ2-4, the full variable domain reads SQTIHQWPATLVQPVGSPLSLECTVEGTSNPNLYWYRQAAGRGLQLLFYSVGIGQISSEVPQNLSASRPQDRQFILSSKKLLLSDSGFYLCAWSPMSGGDGSKNIQYFGAGTRLSVL.

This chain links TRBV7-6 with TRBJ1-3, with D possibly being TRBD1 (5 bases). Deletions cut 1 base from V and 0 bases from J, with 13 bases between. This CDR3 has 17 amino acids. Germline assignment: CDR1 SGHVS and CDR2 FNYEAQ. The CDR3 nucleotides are TGTGCCAGCAGCTTAGAAGGCCCAGGGTACTCTGGAAACACCATATATTTT. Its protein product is CASSLEGPGYSGNTIYF.

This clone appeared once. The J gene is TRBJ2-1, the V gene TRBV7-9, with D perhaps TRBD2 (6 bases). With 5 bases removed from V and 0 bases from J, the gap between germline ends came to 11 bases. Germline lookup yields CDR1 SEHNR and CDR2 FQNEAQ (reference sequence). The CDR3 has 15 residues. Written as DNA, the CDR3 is TGTGCCAGCAGCCTTAGCGGAAGCTCCTACAATGAGCAGTTCTTC. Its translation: CASSLSGSSYNEQFF.

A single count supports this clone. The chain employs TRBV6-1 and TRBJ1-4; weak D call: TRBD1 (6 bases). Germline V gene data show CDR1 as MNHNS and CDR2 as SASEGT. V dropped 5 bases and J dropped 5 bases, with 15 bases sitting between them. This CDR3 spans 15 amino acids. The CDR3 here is CASSHNRAKNEKLFF. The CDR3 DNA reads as TGTGCCAGCAGTCATAACAGGGCGAAGAATGAAAAACTGTTTTTT.

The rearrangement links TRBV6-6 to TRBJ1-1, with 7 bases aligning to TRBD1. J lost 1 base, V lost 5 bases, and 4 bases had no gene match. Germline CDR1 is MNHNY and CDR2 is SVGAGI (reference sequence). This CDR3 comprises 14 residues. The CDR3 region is CASSPGTANTEAFF. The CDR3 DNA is TGTGCCAGCAGTCCCGGGACAGCGAACACTGAAGCTTTCTTT.

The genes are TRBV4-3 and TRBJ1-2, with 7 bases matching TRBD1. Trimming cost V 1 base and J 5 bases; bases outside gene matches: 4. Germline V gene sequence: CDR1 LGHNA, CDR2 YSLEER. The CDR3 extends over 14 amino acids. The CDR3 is CASSQVTGDYGYTF. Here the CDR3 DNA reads TGCGCCAGCAGCCAAGTTACAGGGGATTATGGCTACACCTTC.